This T cell receptor (beta chain) is from a study of blood T cell repertoires in COVID-19. Study as a whole: There were acute and convalescent COVID-19 samples, and they came from the United States, Italy and Spain. PBMCs, B-cell-depleted T cells, or T cells were the source of the cDNA or gDNA that made up the material.

Produced via immunoSEQ multiplex PCR; TCRdb's table is partial and in-frame only. The sample holds about 97,000 clones, around 87% seen once. V lost 5 bases and J lost 0, with 7 bases in between. Germline V lookup: CDR1 SGHTA, CDR2 FQGNSA. The length of the CDR3 is 14 residues. This rearrangement joins TRBV7-2 to TRBJ1-4; D is uncertain. The specimen sequenced was peripheral blood. This clonotype was obtained from a woman in her 30s with acute or convalescent COVID-19. The CDR3 reads CASSLFATNEKLFF. The CDR3 DNA follows: TGTGCCAGCAGCCTTTTTGCAACTAATGAAAAACTGTTTTTT. Supplemented by reference TRBV7-2 and TRBJ1-4, the full variable domain reads GAGVSQSPSNKVTEKGKDVELRCDPISGHTALYWYRQSLGQGLEFLIYFQGNSAPDKSGLPSDRFSAERTGGSVSTLTIQRTQQEDSAVYLCASSLFATNEKLFFGSGTQLSVL.